The 28 T cell receptor beta chains reported below all come from one sample, sequenced in a study of T cell repertoires in cytomegalovirus infection. TCRdb reprocessed the reads with MiXCR, giving one entry per CDR3 protein. Of hundreds of thousands of distinct CDR3 sequences in the sample, approximately 24% were seen once. Material: CD8+ T cells from PBMCs. The receptor source for this set is a human donor in good health (CMV status not recorded). Some clones in this sample may be carry-over from other donors' samples.

Remarks on this clonotype: A much larger clone is a single base away; this may be a read error. The V call is TRBV7-2, the J call TRBJ2-5; D perhaps matches TRBD1 (7 bases). The CDR3 runs 15 residues. V was clipped by 1 base and J by 5 bases, with 14 bases between them. Per the germline V gene, CDR1 is SGHTA and CDR2 is FQGNSA. CDR3 loop: CASSLVWRGHETQYF. Here the CDR3 DNA reads TGTGCCAGCAGCTTAGTTTGGAGGGGGCACGAGACCCAGTACTTC.

The chain's CDR3 is CSVEEGIDTQYF. Written as DNA, the CDR3 is TGCAGCGTTGAAGAAGGTATAGATACGCAGTATTTT. The chain uses TRBV29-1 and TRBJ2-3, with D uncertain. The V gene's germline CDR1 is SQVTM and CDR2 ANQGSEA. With 0 bases removed from V and 5 bases from J, the gap between germline ends came to 6 bases. The CDR3 consists of 12 residues.

This clonotype was found many times. The chain has TRBV7-6 and TRBJ2-5; the D gene is possibly TRBD1 (6 bases). Trimming pared 2 bases from V and 5 bases from J, leaving 9 bases between. This CDR3 spans 13 amino acids. CDR1 is SGHVS and CDR2 is FNYEAQ in the germline V gene. The chain's CDR3 is CASSLSRGETQYF. As DNA, the CDR3 is TGTGCCAGCAGCTTAAGCAGGGGTGAGACCCAGTACTTC.

J is TRBJ2-1 and V is TRBV29-1; 10 bases map to TRBD1. This CDR3 comprises 14 residues. Germline CDR1 and CDR2: SQVTM and ANQGSEA. V lost 6 bases and J lost 5; bases outside the gene matches: 7. CDR3 protein: CSVWTGGWDNEQFF. CDR3 nucleotide sequence: TGCAGCGTCTGGACAGGGGGATGGGACAATGAGCAGTTCTTC.

This clonotype was counted only a few times. This chain links TRBV29-1 with TRBJ2-2; no definite D call. CDR1 and CDR2 (germline): SQVTM, ANQGSEA. The CDR3 consists of 11 residues. V shed 5 bases and J shed 1 base, with 2 bases lying between them. The CDR3 DNA reads TGCAGCGTTTGGAACACCGGGGAGCTGTTTTTT. Its translation is CSVWNTGELFF.

As for this clonotype: One end of the junction is discordant with germline, which a read error may explain. V and J are TRBV7-2 and TRBJ2-1; 10 bases are shared with TRBD1. This CDR3 has 17 amino acids. In germline, CDR1 is SGHTA, CDR2 FQGNSA. The CDR3 here is CVSSPDRGRESYNEQFF. CDR3 bases: TGTGTCAGCAGCCCCGACAGGGGGCGCGAATCCTACAATGAGCAGTTCTTC.

The chain carries TRBV6-6 and TRBJ2-1; TRBD2 matches at 8 bases. In germline, CDR1 is MNHNY, CDR2 SVGAGI (reference sequence). Trimming cost V 2 bases and J 2 bases; bases outside gene matches: 8. The CDR3 runs to 17 residues. CDR3 sequence reads: CASSYGGGGPTYNEQFF. CDR3 sequence (DNA): TGTGCCAGCAGTTACGGTGGCGGGGGGCCGACCTACAATGAGCAGTTCTTC.

The chain has TRBV6-2 or TRBV6-3 and TRBJ1-3, with 7 bases matching TRBD1. After removal of 2 bases from V and 0 bases from J, the junction contained 10 bases not matched to a gene. Germline CDR1 MNHEY, CDR2 SVGEGT. This CDR3 has 18 residues. The CDR3 spells CASSYDRTGQFSGNTIYF. CDR3 sequence (DNA): TGTGCCAGCAGTTACGACAGAACGGGACAGTTCTCTGGAAACACCATATATTTT.

To note about this clonotype: A much more abundant neighbour one base away suggests this may be a read error. The chain joins TRBV2 to TRBJ1-1; D not certain. The CDR3 totals 13 residues. Deletions cut 4 bases from V and 0 bases from J, with 6 bases between. From germline, CDR1 is SNHLY and CDR2 FYNNEI. The CDR3 bases are TGTGCCAGCAGTGCGGAACTGAACACTGAAGCTTTCTTT. Encoded protein: CASSAELNTEAFF. The whole variable domain, filled in from reference TRBV2 and TRBJ1-1, reads EPEVTQTPSHQVTQMGQEVILRCVPISNHLYFYWYRQILGQKVEFLVSFYNNEISEKSEIFDDQFSVERPDGSNFTLKIRSTKLEDSAMYFCASSAELNTEAFFGQGTRLTVV.

This clonotype was seen only a few times. This chain links TRBV6-2 or TRBV6-3 with TRBJ2-7; 12 bases are a match to TRBD2. CDR1 and CDR2 (germline): MNHEY, SVGEGT. J was trimmed by 4 bases and V by 6 bases; bases with no gene match: 13. This CDR3 is 17 amino acids long. The CDR3 sequence is CASSPSPTSGGRYEQYV. As DNA, the CDR3 is TGTGCCAGCAGCCCTTCCCCAACTAGCGGGGGGAGATACGAGCAGTACGTC.

The V gene is TRBV28, the J gene TRBJ2-3, with TRBD2 matching 10 bases. V trimming: 3 bases; J trimming: 6 bases; junction bases outside the gene matches: 12. CDR3 length: 17 amino acids. From germline, CDR1 is MDHEN and CDR2 SYDVKM. The CDR3 reads CASSFLQQQRGGDTQYF. The CDR3 DNA is TGTGCCAGCAGTTTCCTACAACAGCAGCGGGGGGGCGATACGCAGTATTTT.

This clonotype appeared a few times. The chain recombines TRBV2 with TRBJ1-5, with D unclear. The CDR3 covers 14 residues. Germline CDR1 reads SNHLY; CDR2 reads FYNNEI. Trimming took off 3 bases at V and 0 bases at J, with 6 bases between the two ends. The CDR3 is CASSERYSNQPQHF. DNA for the CDR3: TGTGCCAGCAGTGAGCGTTATAGCAATCAGCCCCAGCATTTT.

The rearrangement links TRBV6-5 to TRBJ2-2; maybe TRBD1 (5 bases). The CDR3 is made up of 19 amino acids. Trimming stripped 6 bases from V and 4 bases from J, with 27 bases between. The germline V gene has CDR1 MNHEY and CDR2 SVGAGI. The CDR3 DNA reads as TGTGCCAGCAGCCATCGACAGTCAGCCTCAGCATCAACCACCGGGGAGCTGTTTTTT. Its translation is CASSHRQSASASTTGELFF.

This chain connects TRBV9 to TRBJ2-7, with D possibly matching TRBD1 (6 bases). CDR1 and CDR2 (germline): SGDLS, YYNGEE. The CDR3 is 16 amino acids. Trimming cost V 4 bases and J 0 bases, with 17 bases left between them. CDR3 bases: TGTGCCAGCAGCTCTCGGGGACAACCGAGCTCCTACGAGCAGTACGTC. It encodes CASSSRGQPSSYEQYV.

The chain combines TRBV4-3 with TRBJ1-4; 8 nucleotides line up with TRBD1. V gave up 3 bases and J gave up 8 bases; unmatched junction bases: 5. The CDR3 is made up of 14 amino acids. CDR1 and CDR2 (germline): LGHNA, YSLEER. CDR3: CASSQAGGVEKLFF. In nucleotides, the CDR3 is TGCGCCAGCAGCCAGGCAGGGGGCGTAGAAAAACTGTTTTTT.

The J gene is TRBJ1-2, the V gene TRBV6-8; D gene ambiguous. V lost 6 bases and J lost 4, with 9 bases in between. The germline gives CDR1 MNHGY, CDR2 SAAAGT. The CDR3 is 12 residues long. Here the CDR3 reads CASRKSSYGYTF. CDR3 coding DNA: TGTGCCAGCAGAAAGTCCTCCTATGGCTACACCTTC.

The chain joins TRBV6-2 or TRBV6-3 to TRBJ2-3; TRBD2 matches at 10 bases. This CDR3 is built from 15 residues. Germline CDR1 and CDR2: MNHEY and SVGEGT. Unmatched junction bases numbered 8, after V lost 7 bases and J lost 4 bases. The CDR3 sequence: CASIPGLASADTQYF. The CDR3 bases are TGTGCCAGCATCCCGGGACTAGCGAGCGCAGATACGCAGTATTTT.

With regard to this clonotype: A much larger clone sits a single nucleotide away, making a read error possible. The J gene is TRBJ2-1, the V gene TRBV7-2; D remains ambiguous. Trimming removed 7 bases from V and 6 bases from J, with 10 bases in between. The CDR3 is 12 amino acids. Germline CDR1 is SGHTA and CDR2 is FQGNSA. The CDR3 loop is CASNPTPNEQFF. The CDR3 DNA reads as TGTGCCAGCAACCCTACCCCCAATGAGCAGTTCTTC.

This clonotype was recorded only once. This chain uses TRBV27 with TRBJ1-2; D perhaps matches TRBD1 (5 bases). CDR1 is MNHEY, CDR2 SMNVEV, per germline (reference sequence). This CDR3 contains 15 residues. V gave up 3 bases and J gave up 4 bases, with 15 bases separating them. The CDR3 reads CASSFSPPGGYGYTF. In nucleotides, the CDR3 is TGTGCCAGCAGTTTCTCTCCTCCGGGGGGCTATGGCTACACCTTC.

The rearrangement uses TRBV7-3 and TRBJ2-3, with 9 bases fitting TRBD1. Trimming cost V 2 bases and J 6 bases; bases outside gene matches: 9. The CDR3 has 16 amino acids. Germline CDR1 reads SGHTA; CDR2 reads FQGTGA. The CDR3 nucleotides read TGTGCCAGCAGCTTACCCTACGACAGGGGGGATGATACGCAGTATTTT. Protein sequence: CASSLPYDRGDDTQYF. The entire variable domain, with the rest obtained from reference TRBV7-3 and TRBJ2-3, is as follows: GAGVSQTPSNKVTEKGKYVELRCDPISGHTALYWYRQSLGQGPEFLIYFQGTGAADDSGLPNDRFFAVRPEGSVSTLKIQRTERGDSAVYLCASSLPYDRGDDTQYFGPGTRLTVL.

V usage is TRBV2 and J usage is TRBJ2-5; D not certain. The CDR3 is made up of 11 amino acids. Germline CDR1 reads SNHLY; CDR2 reads FYNNEI. The ends were cut back, 6 bases at V and 5 bases at J, with 7 bases in the middle. The CDR3 here is CASRPTETQYF. The CDR3 DNA reads TGTGCCAGCAGACCAACGGAGACCCAGTACTTC.

This clonotype has just a few counts. The V gene is TRBV5-6, the J gene TRBJ1-2; weak D call: TRBD1 (5 bases). Trimming shortened V by 6 bases and J by 7 bases, and 13 bases separated the two germline ends. Looked up from germline, CDR1 is SGHDT and CDR2 is YYEEEE. The CDR3 is made up of 12 amino acids. The chain's CDR3 is CASNGRGPGYTF. CDR3 coding DNA: TGTGCCAGCAACGGAAGGGGCCCTGGCTACACCTTC.

The table lists this clonotype with a few counts. The V gene is TRBV19, the J gene TRBJ2-7; no definite D call. CDR1 and CDR2 from the germline V gene are LNHDA and SQIVND (reference sequence). This CDR3 is 13 amino acids long. Trimming left V 3 bases short and J 2 bases short, with 8 bases between. As DNA, the CDR3 is TGTGCCAGTAGTATTATTGGAGCCTACGAGCAGTACTTC. It specifies CASSIIGAYEQYF.

Ten or more counts support this clonotype. The V and J genes are TRBV6-2 or TRBV6-3 and TRBJ1-5; tentatively, D is TRBD1 (5 bases). The CDR3 sequence is 14 residues long. Germline values: CDR1 MNHEY, CDR2 SVGEGT. V lost 0 bases to trimming and J lost 4 bases, with 7 bases between them. The CDR3 nucleotides read TGTGCCAGCAGTTACTCGGGGGTAAATCAGCCCCAGCATTTT. This codes for CASSYSGVNQPQHF.

As for this clonotype: This could be a read error, since a much larger clone is one nucleotide away. V and J are TRBV7-9 and TRBJ1-2; D not resolved. CDR3 length: 15 amino acids. Germline assignment: CDR1 SEHNR and CDR2 FQNEAQ (reference sequence). V was shortened by 5 bases and J by 10 bases, with 23 bases between the two germline ends. CDR3 in amino acids: CASSLADSGRDDYTF. The CDR3 bases are TGTGCCAGCAGCCTCGCAGACTCCGGGAGGGATGACTACACCTTC.

This clonotype was detected ten times or more. This rearrangement joins TRBV28 to TRBJ2-3; 8 bases fit TRBD2. The V gene end was trimmed by 4 bases and the J gene end by 2 bases; junction bases not matched to a gene: 14. Germline V gene sequence: CDR1 MDHEN, CDR2 SYDVKM. The CDR3 extends over 18 amino acids. CDR3 residues: CASSSVAGSRSDTDTQYF. Here the CDR3 DNA reads TGTGCCAGCAGTTCCGTAGCGGGGTCCCGATCGGACACAGATACGCAGTATTTT.

The chain links TRBV10-3 to TRBJ2-7; D perhaps matches TRBD2 (6 bases). The V end lost 6 bases, the J end lost 3 bases, and 6 bases lay between the germline ends. Germline-derived CDR1 and CDR2 are ENHRY and SYGVKD. The CDR3 totals 11 residues. The CDR3 DNA follows: TGTGCCATCAGGGACTACTACGAGCAGTACTTC. It yields the protein CAIRDYYEQYF.

Regarding this clonotype: One junction end does not reproduce the germline sequence, and a read error may be involved. V and J are TRBV28 and TRBJ1-5; D gene ambiguous. The CDR3 has 14 residues. The V gene's germline CDR1 is MDHEN and CDR2 SYDVKM. CDR3 coding DNA: TGTGCCAACAGTTTCGGAGTAAGCAATCAGCCCCAGCATTTT. Protein: CANSFGVSNQPQHF.